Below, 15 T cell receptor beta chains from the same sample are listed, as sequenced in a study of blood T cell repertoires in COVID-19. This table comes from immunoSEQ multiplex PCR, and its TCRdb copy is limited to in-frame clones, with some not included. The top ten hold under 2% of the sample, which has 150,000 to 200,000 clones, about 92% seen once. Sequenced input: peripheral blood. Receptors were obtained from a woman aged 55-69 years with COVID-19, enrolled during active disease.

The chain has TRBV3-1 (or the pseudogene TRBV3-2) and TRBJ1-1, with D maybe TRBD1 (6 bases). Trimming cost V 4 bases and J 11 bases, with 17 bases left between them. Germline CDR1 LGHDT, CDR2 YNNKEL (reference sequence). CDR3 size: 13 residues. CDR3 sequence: CASSPANRALAFF. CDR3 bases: TGTGCCAGCAGCCCCGCGAACAGGGCCTTGGCTTTCTTT.

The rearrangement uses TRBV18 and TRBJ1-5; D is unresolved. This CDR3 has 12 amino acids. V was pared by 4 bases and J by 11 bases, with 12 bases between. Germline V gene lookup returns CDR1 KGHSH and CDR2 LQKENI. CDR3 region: CASSLEDRSQHF. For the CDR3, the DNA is TGTGCCAGCTCACTTGAGGATCGGTCCCAGCATTTT.

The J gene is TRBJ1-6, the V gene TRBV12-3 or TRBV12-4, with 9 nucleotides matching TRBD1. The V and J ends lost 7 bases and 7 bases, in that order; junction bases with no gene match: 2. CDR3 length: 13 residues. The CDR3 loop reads CASNGQGNSPLHF. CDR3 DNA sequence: TGTGCCAGCAACGGACAGGGGAATTCACCCCTCCACTTT.

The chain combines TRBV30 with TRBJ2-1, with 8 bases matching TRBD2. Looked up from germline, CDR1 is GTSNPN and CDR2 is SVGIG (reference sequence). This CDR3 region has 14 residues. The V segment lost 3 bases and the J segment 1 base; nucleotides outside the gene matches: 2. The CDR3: CAWSRGGSYNEQFF. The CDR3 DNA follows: TGTGCCTGGAGCCGCGGGGGGTCCTACAATGAGCAGTTCTTC.

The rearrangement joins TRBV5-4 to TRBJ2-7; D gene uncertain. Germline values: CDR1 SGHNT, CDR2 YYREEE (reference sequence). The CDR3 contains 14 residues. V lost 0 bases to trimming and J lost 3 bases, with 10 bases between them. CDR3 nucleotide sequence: TGTGCCAGCAGCTTGGATGGGCATGTCTACGAGCAGTACTTC. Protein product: CASSLDGHVYEQYF.

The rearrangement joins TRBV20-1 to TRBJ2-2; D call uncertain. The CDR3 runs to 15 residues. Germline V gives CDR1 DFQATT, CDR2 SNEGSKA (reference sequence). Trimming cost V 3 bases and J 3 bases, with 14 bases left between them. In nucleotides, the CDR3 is TGCAGTGCTAGTGGCCCGGGTGTGGACACCGGGGAGCTGTTTTTT. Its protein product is CSASGPGVDTGELFF.

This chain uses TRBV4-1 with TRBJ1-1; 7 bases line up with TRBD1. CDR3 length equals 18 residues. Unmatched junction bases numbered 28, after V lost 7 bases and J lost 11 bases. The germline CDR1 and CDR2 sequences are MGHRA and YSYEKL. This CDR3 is CASNREGGGFETHLSAFF. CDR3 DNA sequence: TGCGCCAGCAACAGAGAAGGGGGCGGATTTGAGACCCATTTGAGTGCTTTCTTT.

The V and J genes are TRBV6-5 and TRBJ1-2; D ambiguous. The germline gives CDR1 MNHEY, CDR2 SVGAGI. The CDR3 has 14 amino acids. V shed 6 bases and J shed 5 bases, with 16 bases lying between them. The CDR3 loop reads CASSREIFSYGYTF. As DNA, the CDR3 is TGTGCCAGCAGCCGAGAAATTTTTTCATATGGCTACACCTTC.

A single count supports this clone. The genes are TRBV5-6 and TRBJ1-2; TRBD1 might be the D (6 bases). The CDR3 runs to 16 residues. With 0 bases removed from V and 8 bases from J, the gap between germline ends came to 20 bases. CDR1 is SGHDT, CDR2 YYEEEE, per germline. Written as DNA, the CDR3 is TGTGCCAGCAGCTTGGGACAGGCGAAGGGGCAGGACGGCTACACCTTC. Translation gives CASSLGQAKGQDGYTF.

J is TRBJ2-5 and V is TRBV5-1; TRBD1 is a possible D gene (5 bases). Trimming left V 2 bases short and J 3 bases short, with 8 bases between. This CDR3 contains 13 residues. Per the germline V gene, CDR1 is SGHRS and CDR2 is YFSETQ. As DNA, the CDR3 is TGCGCCAGCAGCTTCCCAGGGAAAGAGACCCAGTACTTC. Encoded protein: CASSFPGKETQYF.

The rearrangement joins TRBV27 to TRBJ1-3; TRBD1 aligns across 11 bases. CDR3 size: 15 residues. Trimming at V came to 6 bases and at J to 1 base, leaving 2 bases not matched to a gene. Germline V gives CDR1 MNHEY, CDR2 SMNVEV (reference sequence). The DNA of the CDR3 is TGTGCCAGCAGGGGACAGGGGGGATCTGGAAACACCATATATTTT. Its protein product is CASRGQGGSGNTIYF.

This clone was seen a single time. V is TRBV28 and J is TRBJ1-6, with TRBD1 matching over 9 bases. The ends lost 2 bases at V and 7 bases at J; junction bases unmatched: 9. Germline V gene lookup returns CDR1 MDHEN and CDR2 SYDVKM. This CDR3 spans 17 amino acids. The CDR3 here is CASSLGGGGQGNSPLHF. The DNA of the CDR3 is TGTGCCAGCAGTTTAGGAGGTGGGGGACAGGGAAATTCACCCCTCCACTTT.

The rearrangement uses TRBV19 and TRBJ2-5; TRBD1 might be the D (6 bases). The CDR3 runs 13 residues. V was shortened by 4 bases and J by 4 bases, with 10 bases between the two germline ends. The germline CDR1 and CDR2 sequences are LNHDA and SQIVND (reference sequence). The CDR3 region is CASSTQGGETQYF. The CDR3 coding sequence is TGTGCCAGTAGTACACAGGGTGGAGAGACCCAGTACTTC. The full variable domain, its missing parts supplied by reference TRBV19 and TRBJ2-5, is DGGITQSPKYLFRKEGQNVTLSCEQNLNHDAMYWYRQDPGQGLRLIYYSQIVNDFQKGDIAEGYSVSREKKESFPLTVTSAQKNPTAFYLCASSTQGGETQYFGPGTRLLVL.

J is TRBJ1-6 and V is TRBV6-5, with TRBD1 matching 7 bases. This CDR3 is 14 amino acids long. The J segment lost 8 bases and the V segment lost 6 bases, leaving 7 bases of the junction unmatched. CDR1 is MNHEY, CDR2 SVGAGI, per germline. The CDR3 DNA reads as TGTGCCAGCAGCCCGGGACAGATATATTCACCCCTCCACTTT. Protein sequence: CASSPGQIYSPLHF.

CDR3 nucleotides: TGCAGCGCACGTACGGACAGGGGGACTGAAAAACTGTTTTTT. This codes for CSARTDRGTEKLFF. The chain has TRBV29-1 and TRBJ1-4; 10 bases align to TRBD1. V was clipped by 7 bases and J by 7 bases; unmatched bases: 9. The CDR3 runs 14 residues. Germline values: CDR1 SQVTM, CDR2 ANQGSEA.